What follows describes a single TCR beta chain. Its antigen is currently unknown. Between the trimmed V and J ends, which lost 7 bases and 5 bases, there was a span of 19 bases. Germline values: CDR1 SNHLY, CDR2 FYNNEI. The CDR3 covers 15 residues. Profiling relied on immunoSEQ multiplex PCR, and the TCRdb table lists in-frame clones only, not all of them. The table has fewer than 500,000 clones, 75% to 80% seen once. This entry comes from a study of shared clonotypes between healthy human individuals. Study outcomes and limitations: Sampling was confined to blood; repertoires within tissues likely differ.

Donors, healthy HIV-negative adults, lacked recent acute infections or vaccinations. What was sequenced was PBMCs. V usage is TRBV2 and J usage is TRBJ2-3, with D tentatively TRBD2 (7 bases). This clonotype was sampled from a woman between 40 and 55 years old in good health. Some clones in this sample may be carry-over from other donors' samples. The CDR3 is CASKGGSGKGDTQYF. For the CDR3, the DNA is TGTGCCAGCAAGGGGGGGAGCGGGAAGGGAGATACGCAGTATTTT.